Presented here are 5 T cell receptor beta chains from one specimen sequenced in a study of control samples from healthy donors and cancer patients. TCRdb's table, derived via immunoSEQ multiplex PCR, lists solely in-frame clones and lacks some. The data show nearly 55,000 clones, 95% to 97% seen once. The specimen was blood. These receptors originate from a woman in her thirties in good health.

This chain joins TRBV19 and TRBJ1-1, with 7 bases that match TRBD1. The germline V gene encodes CDR1 LNHDA and CDR2 SQIVND (reference sequence). This CDR3 is 17 amino acids long. J was trimmed by 1 base and V by 4 bases; bases with no gene match: 12. The CDR3 reads CASSNHPWGQQNTEAFF. The CDR3 bases are TGTGCCAGTAGTAACCACCCCTGGGGACAGCAGAACACTGAAGCTTTCTTT.

The chain carries TRBV7-6 and TRBJ2-3; 7 bases agree with TRBD2. With V trimmed by 4 bases and J by 3 bases, 7 bases remained unmatched. Germline V lookup: CDR1 SGHVS, CDR2 FNYEAQ. CDR3 length: 15 residues. CDR3 loop: CASSSVAGFTDTQYF. CDR3 in DNA: TGTGCCAGCAGCTCGGTAGCGGGTTTTACAGATACGCAGTATTTT.

The chain links TRBV2 to TRBJ2-1; no definite D call. CDR3 length: 14 amino acids. Germline V lookup: CDR1 SNHLY, CDR2 FYNNEI. V was clipped by 5 bases and J by 1 base, with 9 bases between them. In DNA, the CDR3 is TGTGCCAGCAGTCCGGACCATTCCTACAATGAGCAGTTCTTC. Amino acid sequence: CASSPDHSYNEQFF.

The chain has TRBV5-1 and TRBJ2-2; no definite D call. The germline gives CDR1 SGHRS, CDR2 YFSETQ. V gave up 6 bases and J gave up 1 base, with 7 bases separating them. The CDR3 is made up of 13 amino acids. This CDR3 reads CASNRQNTGELFF. In DNA, the CDR3 is TGCGCCAGCAACCGACAGAACACCGGGGAGCTGTTTTTT.

V is TRBV28 and J is TRBJ2-6; 8 bases agree with TRBD1. The CDR3 is 17 amino acids. Trimming took 5 bases from V and 2 from J; bases not matched to a gene: 8. The germline V gene encodes CDR1 MDHEN and CDR2 SYDVKM. The CDR3: CASSPTGDFAGANVLTF. CDR3 nucleotide sequence: TGTGCCAGCAGTCCGACAGGGGATTTCGCTGGGGCCAACGTCCTGACTTTC.